Given below is one TCR beta chain in context. The data are from a study of T cell responses to AZD1222 COVID-19 vaccine. V lost 1 base to trimming and J lost 5 bases, with 16 bases between them. The CDR3 has 16 residues. Germline V gives CDR1 SGHVS, CDR2 FQNEAQ. Sequencing used immunoSEQ multiplex PCR; TCRdb keeps in-frame clones, though not all of them. The repertoire holds over 85,000 clones, with around 87% as singletons. This specimen consisted of peripheral blood, obtained on day 0 of AZD1222 vaccination. The sequence came from an adult in good health. This sequence joins TRBV7-8 and TRBJ2-3; TRBD2 is a possible D gene (6 bases). For the CDR3, the DNA is TGTGCCAGCAGCTTAGGACTAGTCTTGCTTTTAGATACGCAGTATTTT. Translation gives CASSLGLVLLLDTQYF.